One sample yielded the 27 T cell receptor beta chains listed below, sequenced in a study of blood T cell repertoires in COVID-19. The protocol was immunoSEQ multiplex PCR, while the TCRdb copy is restricted to in-frame clones and leaves out a portion. Of 230,000 or so clones in the sample, 80% to 90% were seen once. Sequencing was done on a sample of peripheral blood. The receptor source for this set is a man aged 35-49 years with active or convalescent COVID-19.

This chain links TRBV11-2 with TRBJ1-2, with TRBD1 matching over 7 bases. Trimming cost V 3 bases and J 4 bases; bases outside gene matches: 8. This CDR3 is 15 amino acids long. Germline assignment: CDR1 SGHAT and CDR2 FQNNGV. This CDR3 is CASSFRQGSVYGYTF. DNA for the CDR3: TGTGCCAGCAGCTTTCGACAGGGTAGTGTCTATGGCTACACCTTC.

The chain couples TRBV14 to TRBJ2-1, with 13 bases fitting TRBD2. The germline CDR1 and CDR2 sequences are SGHDN and FVKESK. J was trimmed by 8 bases and V by 4 bases; bases with no gene match: 2. The CDR3 consists of 14 residues. The CDR3 spells CASSRTSGSHEQFF. CDR3 coding DNA: TGTGCCAGCAGCCGGACTAGCGGGAGCCATGAGCAGTTCTTC.

The gene calls are TRBV5-5 and TRBJ1-1; maybe TRBD1 (6 bases). Trimming cost V 4 bases and J 1 base, with 14 bases left between them. The germline V gene encodes CDR1 SGHKS and CDR2 YYEKEE (reference sequence). The CDR3 consists of 15 residues. The CDR3 nucleotides are TGTGCCAGCAGCGTGAGGCAGGGGTGGAACACTGAAGCTTTCTTT. It is translated as CASSVRQGWNTEAFF.

The rearrangement links TRBV4-1 to TRBJ2-1, with D maybe TRBD2 (5 bases). Germline CDR1 is MGHRA and CDR2 is YSYEKL. CDR3 length: 12 amino acids. Deletions cut 8 bases from V and 4 bases from J, with 9 bases between. The CDR3 DNA is TGCGCCAGCGGACTGGCGTACAATGAGCAGTTCTTC. It yields the protein CASGLAYNEQFF.

This rearrangement joins TRBV6-6 to TRBJ1-1; D uncertain. Germline assignment: CDR1 MNHNY and CDR2 SVGAGI (reference sequence). V lost 0 bases to trimming and J lost 6 bases, with 8 bases between them. The CDR3 contains 13 residues. The CDR3 sequence: CASSYSEGSEAFF. The DNA of the CDR3 is TGTGCCAGCAGTTACTCGGAGGGTTCTGAAGCTTTCTTT.

This clone was seen a handful of times. The rearrangement uses TRBV7-9 and TRBJ1-1; D perhaps matches TRBD1 (6 bases). The length of the CDR3 is 14 residues. Germline CDR1 reads SEHNR; CDR2 reads FQNEAQ (reference sequence). Between the trimmed V and J ends, which lost 2 bases and 7 bases, there was a span of 14 bases. The CDR3 bases are TGTGCCAGCAGCTTAACCTCAGGGGCCGGTGAAGCTTTCTTT. It translates to CASSLTSGAGEAFF.

This clone was detected a few times. The chain uses TRBV10-3 and TRBJ1-1, with D tentatively TRBD1 (6 bases). The germline CDR1 and CDR2 sequences are ENHRY and SYGVKD. Trimming shortened V by 6 bases and J by 2 bases, and 16 bases separated the two germline ends. This CDR3 comprises 15 residues. CDR3: CAIRLNQGINTEAFF. DNA for the CDR3: TGTGCCATCAGACTAAACCAGGGGATTAACACTGAAGCTTTCTTT.

V and J are TRBV4-1 and TRBJ1-1; D is uncertain. V was clipped by 0 bases and J by 1 base, with 6 bases between them. The CDR3 is 14 amino acids. Looked up from germline, CDR1 is MGHRA and CDR2 is YSYEKL. DNA of the CDR3: TGCGCCAGCAGCCAAGAGATCGGGAACACTGAAGCTTTCTTT. It encodes CASSQEIGNTEAFF.

This clone occurred once. J is TRBJ1-2 and V is TRBV3-1 (or the pseudogene TRBV3-2); TRBD1 matches at 7 bases. CDR1 LGHDT and CDR2 YNNKEL come from the germline V gene (reference sequence). CDR3 size: 14 residues. The ends lost 5 bases at V and 2 bases at J; junction bases unmatched: 5. CDR3 nucleotide sequence: TGTGCCAGCAGCTCCCGGACAGGAAACTATGGCTACACCTTC. Translating it yields CASSSRTGNYGYTF.

This rearrangement joins TRBV9 to TRBJ2-5; D is perhaps TRBD1 (5 bases). Germline V CDR1 and CDR2: SGDLS, YYNGEE. The CDR3 is made up of 15 amino acids. Trimming took off 1 base at V and 2 bases at J, with 12 bases between the two ends. The DNA for the CDR3 is TGTGCCAGCAGCGTATCCCCCGCAGGGCAAGAGACCCAGTACTTC. This gives the protein CASSVSPAGQETQYF.

The J gene is TRBJ1-2, the V gene TRBV18, with D maybe TRBD1 (5 bases). Germline V lookup: CDR1 KGHSH, CDR2 LQKENI. The CDR3 covers 13 residues. V lost 3 bases to trimming and J lost 6 bases, with 11 bases between them. The CDR3 sequence: CASSPQGVDGYTF. In DNA form, the CDR3 reads TGTGCCAGCTCACCTCAGGGCGTGGATGGCTACACCTTC. Full variable domain (rest looked up from reference TRBV18 and TRBJ1-2): NAGVMQNPRHLVRRRGQEARLRCSPMKGHSHVYWYRQLPEEGLKFMVYLQKENIIDESGMPKERFSAEFPKEGPSILRIQQVVRGDSAAYFCASSPQGVDGYTFGSGTRLTVV.

The chain couples TRBV30 to TRBJ2-4; D may be TRBD2 (6 bases). Germline values: CDR1 GTSNPN, CDR2 SVGIG (reference sequence). V dropped 5 bases and J dropped 2 bases, with 16 bases sitting between them. The CDR3 has 15 amino acids. DNA of the CDR3: TGTGCCTGGCGCCCCCCCCTAGCGACCAAAAACATTCAGTACTTC. It encodes CAWRPPLATKNIQYF. The variable domain in full, completed from reference TRBV30 and TRBJ2-4, reads SQTIHQWPATLVQPVGSPLSLECTVEGTSNPNLYWYRQAAGRGLQLLFYSVGIGQISSEVPQNLSASRPQDRQFILSSKKLLLSDSGFYLCAWRPPLATKNIQYFGAGTRLSVL.

The V and J genes are TRBV18 and TRBJ1-2; TRBD1 matches at 9 bases. Losses at the gene ends were 1 base for V and 4 bases for J; bases not matched to a gene: 4. CDR3 length: 15 amino acids. Germline loops: CDR1 KGHSH, CDR2 LQKENI. CDR3 coding DNA: TGTGCCAGCTCACCACAGGGACAGGGAGCCTATGGCTACACCTTC. Amino acid sequence: CASSPQGQGAYGYTF.

The chain combines TRBV6-6 with TRBJ2-5; TRBD2 is a possible D gene (6 bases). Germline CDR1 is MNHNY and CDR2 is SVGAGI (reference sequence). This CDR3 has 16 residues. V gave up 6 bases and J gave up 2 bases, with 19 bases separating them. CDR3 nucleotide sequence: TGTGCCAGCAGGGGGGGACGGGCCAGCGGACAAGAGACCCAGTACTTC. Its protein is CASRGGRASGQETQYF.

The chain recombines TRBV10-3 with TRBJ2-1; 10 nucleotides match TRBD2. The V gene end was trimmed by 10 bases and the J gene end by 5 bases; junction bases not matched to a gene: 8. Per germline, CDR1 ENHRY and CDR2 SYGVKD. This CDR3 has 14 residues. The CDR3 DNA sequence: TGTGCCACGCGGTTAGCGGGAGGCGACAATGAGCAGTTCTTC. As protein: CATRLAGGDNEQFF.

The chain recombines TRBV4-2 with TRBJ1-2; D is unresolved. The germline gives CDR1 LGHNA, CDR2 YNFKEQ. The CDR3 runs 15 residues. Trimming took 1 base from V and 5 from J, leaving 14 bases between them. The CDR3 DNA sequence: TGTGCCAGCAGCCAAGTAGAGGGATTAGATTATGGCTACACCTTC. Amino acids: CASSQVEGLDYGYTF.

The chain carries TRBV19 and TRBJ1-5; perhaps TRBD1 as D (5 bases). The V end was cut by 3 bases, the J end by 2 bases, with 23 bases between. The CDR3 covers 19 residues. Germline loops: CDR1 LNHDA, CDR2 SQIVND (reference sequence). For the CDR3, the DNA is TGTGCCAGTAGTATCAGGAGGGGTCGCCCCGACTGGGGCAATCAGCCCCAGCATTTT. Translation: CASSIRRGRPDWGNQPQHF.

This clone was recorded only once. The J gene is TRBJ1-2, the V gene TRBV30; D ambiguous. Germline V gene sequence: CDR1 GTSNPN, CDR2 SVGIG (reference sequence). V was trimmed by 0 bases and J by 13 bases, leaving 12 bases between them. CDR3 size: 11 residues. CDR3 in amino acids: CAWSVQSPLTF. For the CDR3, the DNA is TGTGCCTGGAGTGTACAGTCCCCGCTCACCTTC.

The chain couples TRBV6-5 to TRBJ1-2; TRBD1 matches at 10 bases. CDR1 is MNHEY and CDR2 is SVGAGI in the germline V gene. After removal of 10 bases from V and 2 bases from J, the junction contained 7 bases not matched to a gene. The CDR3 contains 14 residues. CDR3 amino acids: CATNPGQGNYGYTF. CDR3 nucleotides: TGTGCCACCAATCCGGGACAGGGGAACTATGGCTACACCTTC.

This clone was counted between two and nine times. This CDR3 is CASSLAQATDTQYF. The DNA for the CDR3 is TGTGCCAGCAGCTTAGCGCAGGCCACAGATACGCAGTATTTT. This rearrangement joins TRBV7-9 to TRBJ2-3; D unresolved. Per germline, CDR1 SEHNR and CDR2 FQNEAQ (reference sequence). The ends were cut back, 0 bases at V and 2 bases at J, with 6 bases in the middle. The CDR3 consists of 14 residues.

The chain employs TRBV3-1 (or the pseudogene TRBV3-2) and TRBJ2-5, with 12 bases matching TRBD2. The CDR3 loop spans 16 amino acids. The J segment lost 0 bases and the V segment lost 6 bases, leaving 5 bases of the junction unmatched. The germline V gene encodes CDR1 LGHDT and CDR2 YNNKEL (reference sequence). The CDR3 is CASRRLAGGNQETQYF. CDR3 DNA sequence: TGTGCCAGCAGGCGGCTAGCGGGAGGGAACCAAGAGACCCAGTACTTC.

The chain links TRBV30 to TRBJ1-6; D remains ambiguous. This CDR3 region has 15 residues. Between the trimmed V and J ends, which lost 0 bases and 9 bases, there was a span of 15 bases. Germline loops: CDR1 GTSNPN, CDR2 SVGIG (reference sequence). The CDR3 nucleotides read TGTGCCTGGAGTGTTGAGGGAGGAAGGAGTTCACCCCTCCACTTT. It codes for CAWSVEGGRSSPLHF.

V is TRBV6-5 and J is TRBJ2-1, with 8 bases matching TRBD2. The CDR3 covers 14 residues. Germline V CDR1 and CDR2: MNHEY, SVGAGI. With V trimmed by 6 bases and J by 4 bases, 5 bases remained unmatched. The CDR3 loop is CASRRGVSYNEQFF. The CDR3, as DNA: TGTGCCAGCAGGCGGGGGGTCTCTTACAATGAGCAGTTCTTC.

The rearrangement uses TRBV10-3 and TRBJ1-1; TRBD1 aligns across 7 bases. CDR1 and CDR2 from the germline V gene are ENHRY and SYGVKD. With V trimmed by 6 bases and J by 1 base, 5 bases remained unmatched. The CDR3 is 14 amino acids. CDR3 sequence reads: CAIRSRTGNTEAFF. CDR3 nucleotides: TGTGCCATCAGGTCCCGGACAGGGAACACTGAAGCTTTCTTT.

This chain links TRBV7-6 with TRBJ2-7; TRBD2 agrees at 9 bases. J lost 5 bases, V lost 0 bases, and 11 bases had no gene match. The germline CDR1 and CDR2 sequences are SGHVS and FNYEAQ. The CDR3 is 17 amino acids. The CDR3 protein is CASSLAGISGSGNEQYF. In nucleotides, the CDR3 is TGTGCCAGCAGCTTAGCGGGTATTAGCGGGAGTGGCAACGAGCAGTACTTC.

The J gene is TRBJ2-3, the V gene TRBV5-1, with D maybe TRBD1 (5 bases). The CDR3 sequence is 15 residues long. Trimming cost V 5 bases and J 3 bases, with 16 bases left between them. Germline V gene sequence: CDR1 SGHRS, CDR2 YFSETQ. Here the CDR3 DNA reads TGCGCCAGCAGGCGCCAAGGGGAAGAGACAGATACGCAGTATTTT. It is translated as CASRRQGEETDTQYF. Combining the CDR3 with reference TRBV5-1 and TRBJ2-3 gives the whole variable domain KAGVTQTPRYLIKTRGQQVTLSCSPISGHRSVSWYQQTPGQGLQFLFEYFSETQRNKGNFPGRFSGRQFSNSRSEMNVSTLELGDSALYLCASRRQGEETDTQYFGPGTRLTVL.

The chain is built from TRBV18 and TRBJ1-5; TRBD1 might be the D (5 bases). V was shortened by 1 base and J by 4 bases, with 11 bases between the two germline ends. The germline V gene has CDR1 KGHSH and CDR2 LQKENI. The CDR3 contains 15 residues. The chain's CDR3 is CASSPRAGRNQPQHF. DNA for the CDR3: TGTGCCAGCTCACCACGAGCAGGGCGAAATCAGCCCCAGCATTTT.